This T cell receptor (beta chain) was recorded in a study of blood T cell repertoires in COVID-19. Overall study: There were acute and convalescent COVID-19 samples, and they came from the United States, Italy and Spain. The cDNA or gDNA used as material had been derived from T cells, B-cell-depleted T cells, or PBMCs.

The CDR3 covers 17 residues. The junction had 11 bases not matched to a gene; V was cut back by 4 bases and J by 1 base. Germline-derived CDR1 and CDR2 are MNHEY and SMNVEV (reference sequence). Original handling: Using reference gene primer amplification, nucleated cell counts were estimated. TCRdb's copy holds only in-frame clones and misses some; the assay was immunoSEQ multiplex PCR. The DNA gave D and trimming, while V, J and clone size come from that table. The table lists roughly 150,000 clones, roughly 90% of them singletons. The chain carries TRBV27 and TRBJ1-2, with 8 bases fitting TRBD1. Sample: peripheral blood. The receptor was derived from a man between 60 and 75 years old with acute or convalescent COVID-19. The CDR3, as DNA: TGTGCCAGCAGTTCCACGAGCCGACAGGGGCTTAACTATGGCTACACCTTC. It specifies CASSSTSRQGLNYGYTF.